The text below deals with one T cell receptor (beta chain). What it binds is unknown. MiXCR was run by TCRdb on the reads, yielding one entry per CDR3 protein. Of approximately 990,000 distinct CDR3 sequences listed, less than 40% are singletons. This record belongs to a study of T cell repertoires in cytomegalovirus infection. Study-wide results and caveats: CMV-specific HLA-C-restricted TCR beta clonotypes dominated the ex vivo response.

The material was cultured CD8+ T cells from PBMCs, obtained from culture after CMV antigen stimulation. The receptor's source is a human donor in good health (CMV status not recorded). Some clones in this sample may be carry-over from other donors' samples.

The CDR3 sequence: CATSDSSGHRNGYTF. The CDR3 DNA sequence: TGTGCCACCAGTGATTCTTCAGGACATAGAAATGGCTACACCTTC. The chain combines TRBV24-1 with TRBJ1-2, with D possibly being TRBD1 (5 bases). V lost 2 bases to trimming and J lost 6 bases, with 15 bases between them. Germline V gene sequence: CDR1 KGHDR, CDR2 SFDVKD. This CDR3 spans 15 amino acids.